This TCR beta chain appears in the sequencing data of a study of T cell responses to AZD1222 COVID-19 vaccine. V was shortened by 3 bases and J by 4 bases, with 7 bases between the two germline ends. This CDR3 has 14 residues. Germline-derived CDR1 and CDR2 are MNHEY and SMNVEV (reference sequence). Overall study results and limits: Donors were largely white British and mainly female; clonal diversity was possibly underestimated. None of the repertoires were sampled until the peak T cell response had passed.

Data came from immunoSEQ multiplex PCR; TCRdb stores just in-frame clones and leaves some out. The sample carries roughly 100,000 clones, roughly 90% recorded once. A note on this clone: What it binds is not known.

The starting material was peripheral blood, obtained on day 0 of AZD1222 vaccination. The chain combines TRBV27 with TRBJ1-6; D is uncertain. The receptor was isolated from an adult in good health. This CDR3 is CASSFVGYNSPLHF. The CDR3 nucleotides are TGTGCCAGCAGTTTTGTGGGTTATAATTCACCCCTCCACTTT.